This entry lists 16 T cell receptor beta chains sequenced from one sample in a study of glioma-infiltrating T cells. Amplification of TCR alpha and beta CDR3 regions from RNA used iRepertoire nested multiplex PCR. TCRdb re-called the multiplex PCR reads with MiXCR, one entry per CDR3 protein. Of 300,000 to 450,000 distinct CDR3 sequences listed, 41% are singletons. Sequenced sample: glioma tissue, nonneoplastic brain tissue, or PBMCs (not recorded which). Receptors were obtained from a human donor with low-grade glioma or glioblastoma, undergoing nonglioma brain surgery, or in good health (not recorded which).

This chain uses TRBV7-2 with TRBJ1-5; D is ambiguous. The CDR3 has 15 amino acids. V was cut by 5 bases and J by 2 bases, with 13 bases left in between. Germline V lookup: CDR1 SGHTA, CDR2 FQGNSA. The CDR3 sequence: CASSPMTLGNQPQHF. In DNA form, the CDR3 reads TGTGCCAGCAGCCCGATGACTTTGGGCAATCAGCCCCAGCATTTT.

The table lists this clonotype with many counts. The chain links TRBV20-1 to TRBJ1-5; 8 bases match TRBD1. This CDR3 has 13 residues. Germline CDR1 DFQATT, CDR2 SNEGSKA (reference sequence). After removal of 6 bases from V and 6 bases from J, the junction contained 7 bases not matched to a gene. The CDR3 loop reads CSAKDREVQPQHF. In DNA, the CDR3 is TGCAGTGCCAAGGACAGGGAAGTTCAGCCCCAGCATTTT.

A few counts support this clonotype. The J gene is TRBJ2-3, the V gene TRBV6-1; the match to TRBD2 covers 11 bases. The junction had 7 bases not matched to a gene; V was cut back by 3 bases and J by 8 bases. The CDR3 runs 15 residues. Germline V CDR1 and CDR2: MNHNS, SASEGT. The CDR3 protein is CASSESIAGGGTQYF. In nucleotides, the CDR3 is TGTGCCAGCAGTGAGTCAATAGCGGGAGGGGGTACGCAGTATTTT.

There are many counts of this clonotype. The J gene is TRBJ2-2, the V gene TRBV15, with D perhaps matching TRBD1 or TRBD2 (5 bases each). Germline CDR1 LNHNV, CDR2 YYDKDF (reference sequence). The germline V and J ends were trimmed by 3 bases and 4 bases, with 12 bases remaining between them. This CDR3 is 15 amino acids long. The DNA for the CDR3 is TGTGCCACCAGCAGGCCGGGGCTCGGCACCGGGGAGCTGTTTTTT. This sequence encodes CATSRPGLGTGELFF.

This clonotype was detected a few times. The J gene is TRBJ2-7, the V gene TRBV28, with 13 bases matching TRBD2. Germline V lookup: CDR1 MDHEN, CDR2 SYDVKM. The CDR3 is made up of 18 amino acids. V lost 2 bases to trimming and J lost 2 bases; unmatched junction nucleotides: 9. The CDR3 protein is CASSLTLRLAGGTYEQYF. CDR3 nucleotides: TGTGCCAGCAGTTTAACGCTTCGACTAGCGGGAGGCACCTACGAGCAGTACTTC.

This clonotype was detected a few times. This likely comes from a read error, as the CDR3 has no conserved phenylalanine or tryptophan at its end. CDR3 nucleotides: TGTGCCAGCAGCTTTACAGGGGAGAGCACTGAAGCTTTCTTG. As protein: CASSFTGESTEAFL. The chain uses TRBV27 and TRBJ1-1, with 7 bases identical to TRBD1. Per the germline V gene, CDR1 is MNHEY and CDR2 is SMNVEV (reference sequence). V trimming: 6 bases; J trimming: 4 bases; junction bases outside the gene matches: 8. CDR3 length: 14 amino acids.

The chain carries TRBV19 and TRBJ2-2; 7 bases are a match to TRBD2. This CDR3 has 15 residues. The trim removed 6 bases at V and 0 bases at J, leaving 4 bases unmatched. The germline V gene has CDR1 LNHDA and CDR2 SQIVND (reference sequence). CDR3 protein: CASSFGLANTGELFF. For the CDR3, the DNA is TGTGCCAGTAGCTTTGGACTAGCGAACACCGGGGAGCTGTTTTTT.

This clonotype has just one count. One junction end does not reproduce the germline sequence, and a read error may be involved. V is TRBV6-5 and J is TRBJ2-6; no clear D. The CDR3 runs to 16 residues. Germline V gene sequence: CDR1 MNHEY, CDR2 SVGAGI. This chain's CDR3 is CASSYEAVSVANVLTF. The CDR3 region has the DNA TGTGCCAGCAGTTACGAGGCGGTCTCTGTGGCCAACGTCCTGACTTTC.

Note on this clonotype: This could be a read error, since a much larger clone is one nucleotide away. The V and J genes are TRBV20-1 and TRBJ2-5, with TRBD2 as a possible D gene (6 bases). CDR1 is DFQATT and CDR2 is SNEGSKA in the germline V gene (reference sequence). Trimming stripped 1 base from V and 0 bases from J, with 15 bases between. The CDR3 runs to 16 residues. The CDR3 region is CSARGGSSVDQETQYF. Here the CDR3 DNA reads TGCAGTGCTAGAGGAGGGTCTAGCGTAGACCAAGAGACCCAGTACTTC.

This clonotype was seen only once. Since a much larger clone is just one base distant, this may be a read error. The chain carries TRBV6-1 and TRBJ1-2, with 7 bases lining up with TRBD1. CDR1 MNHNS and CDR2 SASEGT come from the germline V gene. CDR3 size: 13 residues. After removal of 6 bases from V and 6 bases from J, the junction contained 7 bases not matched to a gene. In nucleotides, the CDR3 is TGTGCCAGCAGCAGAACAGGGGAGGATGGCTACACCTTC. It encodes CASSRTGEDGYTF.

This clonotype has just a few counts. The V and J genes are TRBV28 and TRBJ1-1, with D possibly matching TRBD1 (6 bases). V gave up 3 bases and J gave up 7 bases, with 15 bases separating them. Germline V gene lookup returns CDR1 MDHEN and CDR2 SYDVKM. CDR3 size: 14 residues. The CDR3 is CASSFQSEGGEAFF. The CDR3 DNA reads as TGTGCCAGCAGTTTCCAATCAGAAGGGGGTGAAGCTTTCTTT.

The V gene is TRBV12-3 or TRBV12-4, the J gene TRBJ2-1, with unresolved D. V dropped 3 bases and J dropped 4 bases, with 13 bases sitting between them. The CDR3 has 15 amino acids. CDR3 bases: TGTGCCAGCAGTTTTAGGTGGGAACTGTACAATGAGCAGTTCTTC. Translated, it gives CASSFRWELYNEQFF.

This chain joins TRBV14 and TRBJ1-1; no definite D call. This CDR3 has 15 residues. Germline assignment: CDR1 SGHDN and CDR2 FVKESK. V lost 1 base and J 3 bases, leaving 12 bases between the germline ends. CDR3 region: CASSQVSVMDTEAFF. The DNA for the CDR3 is TGTGCCAGCAGCCAAGTCTCCGTCATGGACACTGAAGCTTTCTTT.

Only a few counts were recorded for this clonotype. The chain is built from TRBV20-1 and TRBJ1-1; no definite D call. V was pared by 5 bases and J by 2 bases, with 12 bases between. The CDR3 extends over 13 amino acids. Germline V gene lookup returns CDR1 DFQATT and CDR2 SNEGSKA (reference sequence). CDR3 DNA sequence: TGCAGTGCTGGAGGGCAGGACAACACTGAAGCTTTCTTT. As protein: CSAGGQDNTEAFF.

The chain links TRBV2 to TRBJ2-6; D is unclear. V lost 4 bases and J lost 0, with 7 bases in between. Germline CDR1 SNHLY, CDR2 FYNNEI. The CDR3 runs 15 residues. CDR3 protein: CASSAELSGANVLTF. The CDR3 nucleotides read TGTGCCAGCAGTGCGGAACTCTCTGGGGCCAACGTCCTGACTTTC.

This clonotype came up once. A much more abundant neighbour one base away suggests this may be a read error. This chain joins TRBV20-1 and TRBJ2-3, with TRBD2 matching 10 bases. The V gene's germline CDR1 is DFQATT and CDR2 SNEGSKA (reference sequence). The CDR3 contains 18 residues. DNA of the CDR3: TGCAATGCTAGAGACTATTTCTCGTCTAGCGGGAGAACAGATACGCAGTATTTT. Its protein product is CNARDYFSSSGRTDTQYF.